This TCR beta chain was identified in a study of blood T cell repertoires in COVID-19. Study details: Sites in the United States, Italy and Spain provided acute and convalescent COVID-19 samples.

The data were produced by immunoSEQ multiplex PCR, yet TCRdb's version contains in-frame clones alone and is incomplete. The profile shows 100,000 to 150,000 clones, over 75% of them singletons. V shed 5 bases, J shed 4 bases, and the junction held 10 bases outside the gene matches. The germline V gene encodes CDR1 MNHEY and CDR2 SVGAGI. This CDR3 spans 15 amino acids. Sequenced sample: peripheral blood. The source of this sequence is an older man with active or convalescent COVID-19. The chain couples TRBV6-5 to TRBJ2-7, with TRBD1 matching over 8 bases. CDR3 nucleotides: TGTGCCAGCAGTCCTGTCGACAGGGGTGGGTACGAGCAGTACTTC. Translated, it gives CASSPVDRGGYEQYF.